The TCR beta chain under discussion was sequenced for a study of CD8+ T cells in alopecia areata. General study points: Patients displayed less clarity in TCR sharing than mice, a finding possibly related to HLA.

The V segment lost 4 bases and the J segment 5 bases; nucleotides outside the gene matches: 6. Looked up from germline, CDR1 is SNHLY and CDR2 is FYNNEI. This CDR3 is 14 amino acids long. It was cDNA, reverse transcribed from extracted RNA, that served as the sequencing template. Using immunoSEQ multiplex PCR, the repertoire was profiled, and TCRdb retains in-frame clones only, with some absent. The data show approximately 300,000 clones, roughly 60% seen once. Remarks on this clone: The antigen remains undetermined.

As for treatment: oral pan-JAK inhibitor, 5-10 mg twice daily. This specimen consisted of CD4+ T cells sorted from blood, obtained at week 24, from a patient treated with tofacitinib. The rearrangement uses TRBV2 and TRBJ2-5; 8 bases line up with TRBD2. The receptor comes from a human donor with alopecia areata. The CDR3 spells CASSAGLAMETQYF. CDR3 coding DNA: TGTGCCAGCAGTGCCGGACTAGCTATGGAGACCCAGTACTTC.